What follows is one T cell receptor (beta chain) and its context. Antigen: not known. Germline CDR1 DFQATT, CDR2 SNEGSKA (reference sequence). This CDR3 spans 13 amino acids. The ends were cut back, 7 bases at V and 5 bases at J, with 17 bases in the middle. Profiling that covered TCR beta VDJ and CDR3 relied on genomic DNA as its template. TCRdb independently ran MiXCR on the reads; one entry per CDR3 protein. The sample contains roughly 280,000 distinct CDR3 sequences, under 65% of which appear only once. CD8+CD57+ cell expansion had been shown by flow cytometry in patients chosen for sequencing. With no exception, the patients had severe acquired aplastic anemia. Patients were therapy-naive when their blood was sampled. The sample comes from a study of CD8+CD57+ T cells in acquired aplastic anemia. For the study at large: The study obtained an average of roughly 3 ug of DNA from sorted CD4+ and CD8+ cells.

The study's findings and limits: CD8+ Simpson's diversity in patients was not significantly different from that in controls.

The receptor comes from a human donor with aplastic anemia. The J gene is TRBJ2-5, the V gene TRBV20-1; maybe TRBD2 (7 bases). The sequencing input was sorted CD4+, CD8+, or CD8+CD57+ T cells (not recorded which) from PBMCs. The CDR3 reads CSGKGGTGETQYF. For the CDR3, the DNA is TGCAGTGGAAAGGGGGGGACCGGGGAGACCCAGTACTTC.